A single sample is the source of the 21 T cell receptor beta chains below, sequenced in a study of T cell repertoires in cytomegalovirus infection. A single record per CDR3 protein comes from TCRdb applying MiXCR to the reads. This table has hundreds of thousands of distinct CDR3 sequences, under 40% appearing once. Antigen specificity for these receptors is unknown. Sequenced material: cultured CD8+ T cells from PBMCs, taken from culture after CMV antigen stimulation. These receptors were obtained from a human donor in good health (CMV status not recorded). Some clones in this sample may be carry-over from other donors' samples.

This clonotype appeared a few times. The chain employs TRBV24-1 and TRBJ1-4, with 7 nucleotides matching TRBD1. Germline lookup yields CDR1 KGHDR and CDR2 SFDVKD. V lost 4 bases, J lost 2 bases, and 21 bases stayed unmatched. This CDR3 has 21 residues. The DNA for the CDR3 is TGTGCCACCAGTGACCGGGACAGTCCCCCTGGGAATAAGTCGACTAATGAAAAACTGTTTTTT. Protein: CATSDRDSPPGNKSTNEKLFF.

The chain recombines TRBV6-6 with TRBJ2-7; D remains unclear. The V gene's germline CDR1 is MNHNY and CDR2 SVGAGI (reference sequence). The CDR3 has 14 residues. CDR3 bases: TGTGCCAACAGTTACAATACACGCTCCTACGAGCAGTACGTC. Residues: CANSYNTRSYEQYV.

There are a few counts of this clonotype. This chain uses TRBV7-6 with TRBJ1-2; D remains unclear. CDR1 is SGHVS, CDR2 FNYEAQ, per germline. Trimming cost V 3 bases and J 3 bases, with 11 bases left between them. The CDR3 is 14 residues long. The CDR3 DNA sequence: TGTGCCAGCAGCTTGCTTCAGGAGGACTATGGCTACACCTTC. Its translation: CASSLLQEDYGYTF.

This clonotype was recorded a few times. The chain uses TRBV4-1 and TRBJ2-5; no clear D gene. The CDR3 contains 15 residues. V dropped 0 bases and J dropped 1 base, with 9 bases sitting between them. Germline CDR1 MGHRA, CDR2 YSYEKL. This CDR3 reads CASSQDRRIQETQYF. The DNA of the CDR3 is TGCGCCAGCAGCCAAGACCGGCGAATCCAAGAGACCCAGTACTTC.

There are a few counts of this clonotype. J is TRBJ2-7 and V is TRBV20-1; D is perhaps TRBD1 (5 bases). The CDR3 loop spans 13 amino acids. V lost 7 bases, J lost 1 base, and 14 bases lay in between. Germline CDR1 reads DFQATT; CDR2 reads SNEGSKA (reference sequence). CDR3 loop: CSVRGRGSYEQYF. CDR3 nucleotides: TGCAGTGTTCGTGGAAGGGGTTCCTACGAGCAGTACTTC.

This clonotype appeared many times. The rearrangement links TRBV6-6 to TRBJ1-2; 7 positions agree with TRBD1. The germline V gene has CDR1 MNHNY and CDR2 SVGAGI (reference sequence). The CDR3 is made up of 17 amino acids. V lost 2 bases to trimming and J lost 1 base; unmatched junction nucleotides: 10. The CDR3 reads CASSYIGQDRRNYGYTF. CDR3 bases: TGTGCCAGCAGTTACATCGGACAGGATCGTCGTAACTATGGCTACACCTTC.

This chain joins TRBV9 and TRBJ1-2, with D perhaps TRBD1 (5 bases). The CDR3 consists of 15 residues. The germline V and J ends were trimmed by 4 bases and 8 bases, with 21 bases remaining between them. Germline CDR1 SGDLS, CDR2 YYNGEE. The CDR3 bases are TGTGCCAGCAGCTCAGACGGATCAGGGATCAGAGGCTACACCTTC. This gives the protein CASSSDGSGIRGYTF.

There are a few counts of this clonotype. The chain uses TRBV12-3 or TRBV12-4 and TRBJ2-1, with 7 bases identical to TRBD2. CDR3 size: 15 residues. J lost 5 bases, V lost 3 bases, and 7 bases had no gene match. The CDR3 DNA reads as TGTGCCAGCAGTTTGTCGGGACTAACCGACAATGAGCAGTTCTTC. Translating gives CASSLSGLTDNEQFF.

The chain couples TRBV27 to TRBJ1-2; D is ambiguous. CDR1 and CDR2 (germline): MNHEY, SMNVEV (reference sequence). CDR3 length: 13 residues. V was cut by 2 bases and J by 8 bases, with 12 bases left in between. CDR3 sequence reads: CASSLGEGWGYTF. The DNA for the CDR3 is TGTGCCAGCAGTTTAGGGGAAGGTTGGGGCTACACCTTC.

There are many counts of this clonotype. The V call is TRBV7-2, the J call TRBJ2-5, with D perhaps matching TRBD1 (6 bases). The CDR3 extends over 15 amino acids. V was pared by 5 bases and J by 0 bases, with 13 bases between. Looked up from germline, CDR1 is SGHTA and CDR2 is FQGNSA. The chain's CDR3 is CASSAGVAYQETQYF. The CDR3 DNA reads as TGTGCCAGCAGCGCAGGGGTCGCATACCAAGAGACCCAGTACTTC.

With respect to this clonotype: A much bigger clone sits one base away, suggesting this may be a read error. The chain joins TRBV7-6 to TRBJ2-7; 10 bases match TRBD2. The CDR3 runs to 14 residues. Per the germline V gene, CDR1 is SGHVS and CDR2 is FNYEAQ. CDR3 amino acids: CASSVAGGFYEQYF. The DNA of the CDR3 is TGTGCCAGCAGCGTAGCGGGGGGATTCTACGAGCAGTACTTC.

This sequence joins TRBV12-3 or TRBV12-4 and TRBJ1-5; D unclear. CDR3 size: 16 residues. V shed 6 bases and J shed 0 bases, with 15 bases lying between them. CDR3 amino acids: CASSLRRVTSNQPQHF. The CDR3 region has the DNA TGTGCCAGCAGCCTTAGGCGGGTTACTAGCAATCAGCCCCAGCATTTT.

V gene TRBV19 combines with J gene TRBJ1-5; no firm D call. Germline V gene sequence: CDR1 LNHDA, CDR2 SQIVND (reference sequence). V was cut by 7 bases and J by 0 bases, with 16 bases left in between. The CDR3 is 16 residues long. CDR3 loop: CASNKWTDYSNQPQHF. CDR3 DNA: TGTGCCAGTAACAAATGGACCGACTATAGCAATCAGCCCCAGCATTTT.

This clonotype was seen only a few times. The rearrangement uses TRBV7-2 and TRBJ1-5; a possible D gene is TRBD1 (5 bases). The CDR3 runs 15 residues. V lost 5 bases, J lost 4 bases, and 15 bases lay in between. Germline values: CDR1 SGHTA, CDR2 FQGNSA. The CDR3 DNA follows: TGTGCCAGCAGCCCCCACGACGGGGGGAATCAGCCCCAGCATTTT. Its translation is CASSPHDGGNQPQHF.

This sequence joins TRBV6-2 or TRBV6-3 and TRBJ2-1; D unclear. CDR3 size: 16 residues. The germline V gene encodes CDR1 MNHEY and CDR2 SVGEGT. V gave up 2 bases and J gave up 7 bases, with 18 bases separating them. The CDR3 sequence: CASSYLGFSLGNEQFF. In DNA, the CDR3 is TGTGCCAGCAGTTACCTCGGATTTTCCCTGGGGAATGAGCAGTTCTTC.

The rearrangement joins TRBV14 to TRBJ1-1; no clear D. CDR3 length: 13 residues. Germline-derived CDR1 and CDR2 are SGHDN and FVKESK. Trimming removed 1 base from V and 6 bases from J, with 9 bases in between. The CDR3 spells CASSQGDQSEAFF. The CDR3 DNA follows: TGTGCCAGCAGCCAAGGCGATCAATCTGAAGCTTTCTTT.

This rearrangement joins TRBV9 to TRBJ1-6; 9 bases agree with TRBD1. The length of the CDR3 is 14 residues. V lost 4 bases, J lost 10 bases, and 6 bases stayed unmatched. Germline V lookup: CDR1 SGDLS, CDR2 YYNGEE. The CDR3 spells CASSITGGRSPLHF. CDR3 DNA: TGTGCCAGCAGCATCACAGGGGGCCGCTCACCCCTCCACTTT.

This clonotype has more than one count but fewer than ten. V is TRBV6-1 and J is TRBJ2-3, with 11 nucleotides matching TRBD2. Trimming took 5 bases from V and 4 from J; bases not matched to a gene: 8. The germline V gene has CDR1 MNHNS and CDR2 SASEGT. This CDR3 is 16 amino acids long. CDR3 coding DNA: TGTGCCAGCAGTCCCACTAGCGGGGGTAGCGCAGATACGCAGTATTTT. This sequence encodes CASSPTSGGSADTQYF.

The CDR3 DNA is TGTGCCAGCAGCTCAATTACCGGGACAGGGGGAAGTAATGAGCAGTTCTTC. This gives the protein CASSSITGTGGSNEQFF. This chain uses TRBV7-8 with TRBJ2-1; TRBD1 aligns across 11 bases. The CDR3 length is 17 residues. Trimming at V came to 4 bases and at J to 7 bases, leaving 12 bases not matched to a gene. Germline V gene lookup returns CDR1 SGHVS and CDR2 FQNEAQ.

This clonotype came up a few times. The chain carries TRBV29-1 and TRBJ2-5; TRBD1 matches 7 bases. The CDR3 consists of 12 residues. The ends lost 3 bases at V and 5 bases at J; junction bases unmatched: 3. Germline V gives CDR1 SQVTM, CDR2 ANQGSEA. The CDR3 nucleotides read TGCAGCGTTGACAGGGGGATCGAGACCCAGTACTTC. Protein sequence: CSVDRGIETQYF.

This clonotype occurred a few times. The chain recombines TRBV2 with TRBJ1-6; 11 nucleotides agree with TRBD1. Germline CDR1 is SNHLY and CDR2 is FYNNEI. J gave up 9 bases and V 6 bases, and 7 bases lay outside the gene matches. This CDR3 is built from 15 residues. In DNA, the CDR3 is TGTGCCAGCAGCGATTGGACAGGGGGCGTTTCACCCCTCCACTTT. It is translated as CASSDWTGGVSPLHF.